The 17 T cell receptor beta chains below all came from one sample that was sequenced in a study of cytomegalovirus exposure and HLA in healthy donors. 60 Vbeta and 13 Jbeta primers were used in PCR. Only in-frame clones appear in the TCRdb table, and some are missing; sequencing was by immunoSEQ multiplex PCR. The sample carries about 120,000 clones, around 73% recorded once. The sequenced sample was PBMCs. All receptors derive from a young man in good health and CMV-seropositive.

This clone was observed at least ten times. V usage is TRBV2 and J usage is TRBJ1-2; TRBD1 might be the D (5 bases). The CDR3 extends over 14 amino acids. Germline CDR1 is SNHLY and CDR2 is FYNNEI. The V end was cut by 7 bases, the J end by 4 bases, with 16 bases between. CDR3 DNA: TGTGCCAGCACCCCGGACACGTTCAGCTATGGCTACACCTTC. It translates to CASTPDTFSYGYTF.

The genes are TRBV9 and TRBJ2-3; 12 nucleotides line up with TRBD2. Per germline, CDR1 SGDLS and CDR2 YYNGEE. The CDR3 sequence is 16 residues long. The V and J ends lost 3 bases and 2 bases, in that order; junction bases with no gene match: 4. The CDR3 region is CASSARLAGATDTQYF. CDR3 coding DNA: TGTGCCAGCAGCGCCCGACTAGCGGGGGCCACAGATACGCAGTATTTT. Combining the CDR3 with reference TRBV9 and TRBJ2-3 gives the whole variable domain DSGVTQTPKHLITATGQRVTLRCSPRSGDLSVYWYQQSLDQGLQFLIQYYNGEERAKGNILERFSAQQFPDLHSELNLSSLELGDSALYFCASSARLAGATDTQYFGPGTRLTVL.

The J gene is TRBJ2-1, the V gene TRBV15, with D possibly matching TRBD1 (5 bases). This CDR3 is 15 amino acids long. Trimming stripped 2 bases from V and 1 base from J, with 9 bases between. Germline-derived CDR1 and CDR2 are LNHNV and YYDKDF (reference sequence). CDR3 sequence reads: CATSRRGGSYNEQFF. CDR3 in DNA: TGTGCCACCAGCAGAAGGGGTGGATCCTACAATGAGCAGTTCTTC.

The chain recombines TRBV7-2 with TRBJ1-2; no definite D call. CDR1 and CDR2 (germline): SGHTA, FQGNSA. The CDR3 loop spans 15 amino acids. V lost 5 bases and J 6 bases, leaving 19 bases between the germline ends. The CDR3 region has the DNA TGTGCCAGCAGCCCACGACCTGAGGGCGGCGATGGCTACACCTTC. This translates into CASSPRPEGGDGYTF.

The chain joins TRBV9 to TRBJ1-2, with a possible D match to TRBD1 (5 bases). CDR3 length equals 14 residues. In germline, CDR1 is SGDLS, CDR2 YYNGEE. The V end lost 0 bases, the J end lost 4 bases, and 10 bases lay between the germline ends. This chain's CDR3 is CASSVGGKPYGYTF. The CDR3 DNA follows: TGTGCCAGCAGCGTAGGGGGCAAACCCTATGGCTACACCTTC.

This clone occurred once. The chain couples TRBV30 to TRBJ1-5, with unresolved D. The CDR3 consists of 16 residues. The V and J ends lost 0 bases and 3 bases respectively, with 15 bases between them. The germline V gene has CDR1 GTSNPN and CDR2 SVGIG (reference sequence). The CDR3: CAWSVKEGGYNQPQHF. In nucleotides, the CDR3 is TGTGCCTGGAGTGTAAAAGAAGGCGGTTACAATCAGCCCCAGCATTTT.

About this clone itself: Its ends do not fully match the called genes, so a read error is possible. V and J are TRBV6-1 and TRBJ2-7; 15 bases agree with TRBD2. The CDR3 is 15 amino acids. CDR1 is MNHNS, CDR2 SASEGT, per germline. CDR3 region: CASREGLAGGYEQYF. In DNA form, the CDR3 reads TGTGCCAGCAGAGAAGGACTAGCGGGAGGGTACGAGCAGTACTTC.

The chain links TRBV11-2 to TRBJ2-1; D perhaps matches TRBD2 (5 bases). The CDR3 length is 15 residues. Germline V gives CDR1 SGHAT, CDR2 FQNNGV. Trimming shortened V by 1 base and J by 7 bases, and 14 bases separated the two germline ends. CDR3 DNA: TGTGCCAGCAGCTTAGTCGGATCGTTAGCGAATGAGCAGTTCTTC. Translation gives CASSLVGSLANEQFF.

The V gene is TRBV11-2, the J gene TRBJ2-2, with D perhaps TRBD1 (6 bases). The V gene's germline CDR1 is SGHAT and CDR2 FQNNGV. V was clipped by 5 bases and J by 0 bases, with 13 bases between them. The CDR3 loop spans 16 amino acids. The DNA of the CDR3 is TGTGCCAGCAGCCCAGGGGCAGACGCGAACACCGGGGAGCTGTTTTTT. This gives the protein CASSPGADANTGELFF.

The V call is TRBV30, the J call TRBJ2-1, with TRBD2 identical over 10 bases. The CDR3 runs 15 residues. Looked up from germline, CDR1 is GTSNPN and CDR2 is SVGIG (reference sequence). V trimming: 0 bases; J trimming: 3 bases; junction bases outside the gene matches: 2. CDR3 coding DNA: TGTGCCTGGAGTGTAACTAGCGGGGTCTACAATGAGCAGTTCTTC. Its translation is CAWSVTSGVYNEQFF.

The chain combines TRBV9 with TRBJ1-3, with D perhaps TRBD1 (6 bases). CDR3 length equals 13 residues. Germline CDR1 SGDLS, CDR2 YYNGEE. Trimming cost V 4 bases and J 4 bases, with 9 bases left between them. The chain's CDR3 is CASSSRGGNTIYF. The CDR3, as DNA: TGTGCCAGCAGCTCTAGGGGGGGAAACACCATATATTTT.

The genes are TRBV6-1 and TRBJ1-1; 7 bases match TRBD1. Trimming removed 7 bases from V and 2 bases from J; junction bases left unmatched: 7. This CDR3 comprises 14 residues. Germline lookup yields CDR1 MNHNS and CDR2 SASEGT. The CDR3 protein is CASKIGQDNTEAFF. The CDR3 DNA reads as TGTGCCAGCAAGATCGGACAGGACAACACTGAAGCTTTCTTT.

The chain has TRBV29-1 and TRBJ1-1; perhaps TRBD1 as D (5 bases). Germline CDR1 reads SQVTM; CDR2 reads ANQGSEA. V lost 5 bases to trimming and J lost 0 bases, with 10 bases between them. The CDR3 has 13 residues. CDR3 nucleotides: TGCAGCGTTACCCAGGGCATGAACACTGAAGCTTTCTTT. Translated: CSVTQGMNTEAFF.

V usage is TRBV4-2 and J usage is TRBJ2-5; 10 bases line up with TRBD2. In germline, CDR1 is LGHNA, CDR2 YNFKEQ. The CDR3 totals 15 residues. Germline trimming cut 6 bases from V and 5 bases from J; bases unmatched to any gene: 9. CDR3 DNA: TGTGCCAGCAGTCTCCTAGCGGGAGCGGGGGAGACCCAGTACTTC. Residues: CASSLLAGAGETQYF.

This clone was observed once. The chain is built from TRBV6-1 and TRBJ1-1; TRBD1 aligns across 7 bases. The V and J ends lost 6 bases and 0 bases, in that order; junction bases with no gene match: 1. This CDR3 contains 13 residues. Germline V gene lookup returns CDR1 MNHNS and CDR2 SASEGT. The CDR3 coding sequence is TGTGCCAGCAGCGGACAGGTGAACACTGAAGCTTTCTTT. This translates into CASSGQVNTEAFF.

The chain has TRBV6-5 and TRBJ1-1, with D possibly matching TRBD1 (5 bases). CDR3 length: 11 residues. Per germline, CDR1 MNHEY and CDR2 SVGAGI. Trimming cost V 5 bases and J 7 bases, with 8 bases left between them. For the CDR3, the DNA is TGTGCCAGCAGTGACGGGGGTGAAGCTTTCTTT. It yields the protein CASSDGGEAFF.

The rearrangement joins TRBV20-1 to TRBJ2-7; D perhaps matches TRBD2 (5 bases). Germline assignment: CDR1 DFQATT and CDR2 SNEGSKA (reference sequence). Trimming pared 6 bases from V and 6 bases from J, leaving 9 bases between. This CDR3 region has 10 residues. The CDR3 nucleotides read TGCAGTGCGGACTCCCTCGAGCAGTACTTC. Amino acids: CSADSLEQYF.